This T cell receptor beta chain was found in a study of technical replicates of blood from a handful of donors. The CDR3 is made up of 14 amino acids. Trimming at V came to 6 bases and at J to 4 bases, leaving 4 bases not matched to a gene. The V gene's germline CDR1 is MNHEY and CDR2 SVGAGI. Here immunoSEQ multiplex PCR was the method, and the copy in TCRdb shows in-frame clones only, minus some. The sample contains some 48,000 clones, 95% to 97% of which appear only once. The clonotype comes from a human donor in good health. Specimen: T cells isolated from PBMCs. The chain joins TRBV6-5 to TRBJ1-4; 8 nucleotides align to TRBD1. In nucleotides, the CDR3 is TGTGCCAGCAGCTGGGGACAGGTTAATGAAAAACTGTTTTTT. Its protein is CASSWGQVNEKLFF.